The clone carrying this T cell receptor (beta chain) is labeled medium-sized (0.01 to 0.1%). The antigen remains undetermined. This sample stems from a study of T cell repertoires in aging, cancer and after chemotherapy. Study as a whole: Paired samples before and after chemotherapy came from chronic lymphocytic leukemia patients on fludarabine- or bendamustine-based regimens. The full dataset contained around 8.2 million TCR reads.

Study-level findings and limits: Median generation probability rose over the chemotherapy interval in each cancer cohort, suggesting rebound thymic output. Thymic emigration or peripheral T cell expansion may be impaired by lymphoid organ infiltration in hematological cancer.

Multiplex touch-down PCR with TRB-A/B primers amplified rearranged V-D-J TRB sequences. TCRdb used MiXCR to reprocess the multiplex PCR reads, holding one entry per CDR3 protein. The table has about 570 distinct CDR3 sequences, roughly 15% seen once; the top ten hold more than 25%. Trimming pared 0 bases from V and 6 bases from J, leaving 3 bases between. Germline V gives CDR1 SEHNR, CDR2 FQNEAQ (reference sequence). The CDR3 runs to 12 residues. TCR beta rearrangements were amplified from peripheral blood genomic DNA. The TCR sequence derives from a human donor with a blood cancer. V and J are TRBV7-9 and TRBJ1-5; no firm D call. The sample consisted of blood. The CDR3 here is CASSLAGQPQHF. The CDR3 bases are TGTGCCAGCAGCTTAGCCGGTCAGCCCCAGCATTTT. Full variable domain (remainder filled in from reference TRBV7-9 and TRBJ1-5): DTGVSQNPRHKITKRGQNVTFRCDPISEHNRLYWYRQTLGQGPEFLTYFQNEAQLEKSRLLSDRFSAERPKGSFSTLEIQRTEQGDSAMYLCASSLAGQPQHFGDGTRLSIL.